A selection of T cell receptor beta chains follows, all from one sample in a study of identical twins. TCRdb independently ran MiXCR on the 5' RACE reads; one entry per CDR3 protein. This sample yields about 150,000 distinct CDR3 sequences, of which around 3.5% are seen a single time; around 8.1% belongs to the top ten. Sequencing was carried out using memory T cells sorted from blood. The receptors shown here come from a man between 18 and 29 years old in good health. Both conserved end residues are part of each CDR3. D genes are given only for firm matches. Not every row has a clone size; where given, it reads once, few, many or a size class.

cdr3_length: 13
clone_size: many
d_call: .
j_call: TRBJ1-1
v_call: TRBV2
cdr3_aa: CASSGAMNTEAFF
cdr3_nt: TGTGCCAGCAGTGGCGCCATGAACACTGAAGCTTTCTTT

cdr3_length: 13
clone_size: many
d_call: .
j_call: TRBJ1-1
v_call: TRBV29-1
cdr3_aa: CSARTARLSGAFF
cdr3_nt: TGCAGCGCCCGGACCGCTCGGTTATCGGGGGCTTTCTTT

cdr3_length: 14
clone_size: many
d_call: .
j_call: TRBJ1-1
v_call: TRBV3-1
cdr3_aa: CASSQVFGASEAFF
cdr3_nt: TGTGCCAGCAGCCAAGTGTTTGGGGCCTCTGAAGCTTTCTTT

cdr3_length: 17
clone_size: many
d_call: .
j_call: TRBJ1-4
v_call: TRBV6-5
cdr3_aa: CASSYSIPGATNEKLFF
cdr3_nt: TGTGCCAGCAGTTACTCGATCCCGGGGGCAACTAATGAAAAACTGTTTTTT

cdr3_length: 15
clone_size: .
d_call: .
j_call: TRBJ2-1
v_call: TRBV30
cdr3_aa: CASNSQAVPYNEQFF
cdr3_nt: TGTGCCTCAAATTCCCAGGCGGTTCCTTACAATGAGCAGTTCTTC

cdr3_length: 13
clone_size: many
d_call: .
j_call: TRBJ1-1
v_call: TRBV7-8
cdr3_aa: CASSTGTITEAFF
cdr3_nt: TGTGCCAGCAGTACAGGGACTATCACTGAAGCTTTCTTT

cdr3_length: 14
clone_size: many
d_call: .
j_call: TRBJ2-2
v_call: TRBV5-5
cdr3_aa: CASSNPGGTGELFF
cdr3_nt: TGTGCCAGCAGCAACCCCGGCGGGACCGGGGAGCTGTTTTTT

cdr3_length: 12
clone_size: many
d_call: .
j_call: TRBJ2-7
v_call: TRBV7-2
cdr3_aa: CASSTDSYEQYF
cdr3_nt: TGTGCCAGCAGTACGGACAGCTACGAGCAGTACTTC

cdr3_length: 14
clone_size: many
d_call: TRBD1
j_call: TRBJ1-5
v_call: TRBV12-3/TRBV12-4
cdr3_aa: CASRPGGIERPQHF
cdr3_nt: TGTGCCAGCAGGCCAGGGGGAATCGAACGGCCCCAGCATTTT

cdr3_length: 12
clone_size: many
d_call: TRBD2
j_call: TRBJ2-3
v_call: TRBV12-3/TRBV12-4
cdr3_aa: CASSLRLAGALF
cdr3_nt: TGTGCCAGCAGTTTAAGGTTAGCGGGAGCTCTGTTT

cdr3_length: 15
clone_size: few
d_call: .
j_call: TRBJ2-5
v_call: TRBV11-1
cdr3_aa: CASSLAQGSQETQYF
cdr3_nt: TGTGCCAGCAGCTTAGCGCAGGGCAGCCAAGAGACCCAGTACTTC

cdr3_length: 15
clone_size: many
d_call: TRBD2
j_call: TRBJ2-1
v_call: TRBV5-1
cdr3_aa: CASSLSGLPRHEQFF
cdr3_nt: TGCGCCAGCAGCCTTTCGGGACTACCACGACATGAGCAGTTCTTC

cdr3_length: 16
clone_size: many
d_call: .
j_call: TRBJ2-5
v_call: TRBV7-9
cdr3_aa: CASSPPGLRSQETQYF
cdr3_nt: TGTGCCAGCAGTCCCCCGGGACTTAGGTCACAAGAGACCCAGTACTTC

cdr3_length: 13
clone_size: many
d_call: .
j_call: TRBJ1-1
v_call: TRBV11-3
cdr3_aa: CASRPTGNTEAFF
cdr3_nt: TGTGCCAGCAGACCGACAGGGAACACTGAAGCTTTCTTT

cdr3_length: 14
clone_size: many
d_call: .
j_call: TRBJ1-2
v_call: TRBV20-1
cdr3_aa: CSAKFTGEIGGYTF
cdr3_nt: TGCAGTGCTAAGTTTACAGGAGAAATAGGTGGCTACACCTTC

cdr3_length: 15
clone_size: .
d_call: TRBD2
j_call: TRBJ2-1
v_call: TRBV11-3
cdr3_aa: CASSRTSGRVNEQFF
cdr3_nt: TGTGCCAGCAGCCGGACTAGCGGGAGAGTCAATGAGCAGTTCTTC

cdr3_length: 16
clone_size: .
d_call: TRBD2
j_call: TRBJ2-3
v_call: TRBV11-2
cdr3_aa: CASSFLAGGPLDTQYF
cdr3_nt: TGTGCCAGCAGCTTCCTAGCGGGAGGGCCATTAGATACGCAGTATTTT

cdr3_length: 17
clone_size: many
d_call: TRBD2
j_call: TRBJ2-1
v_call: TRBV7-2
cdr3_aa: CASSLPRRTSGHNEQFF
cdr3_nt: TGTGCCAGCAGCTTACCTAGACGGACTAGCGGACACAATGAGCAGTTCTTC

cdr3_length: 15
clone_size: many
d_call: TRBD1
j_call: TRBJ2-2
v_call: TRBV7-6
cdr3_aa: CASSSRQGRTGELFF
cdr3_nt: TGTGCCAGCAGCTCCCGACAGGGTCGCACCGGGGAGCTGTTTTTT

cdr3_length: 14
clone_size: many
d_call: .
j_call: TRBJ2-3
v_call: TRBV10-3
cdr3_aa: CAISGGGFADTQYF
cdr3_nt: TGTGCCATCAGTGGCGGCGGCTTTGCAGATACGCAGTATTTT

cdr3_length: 13
clone_size: many
d_call: .
j_call: TRBJ2-7
v_call: TRBV6-1
cdr3_aa: CASGGVGTYEQYF
cdr3_nt: TGTGCCAGCGGGGGTGTTGGGACCTACGAGCAGTACTTC

cdr3_length: 15
clone_size: many
d_call: TRBD2
j_call: TRBJ2-3
v_call: TRBV10-2
cdr3_aa: CASTYGTSGTDTQYF
cdr3_nt: TGCGCCAGCACCTACGGGACTAGCGGGACAGATACGCAGTATTTT

cdr3_length: 16
clone_size: many
d_call: .
j_call: TRBJ1-3
v_call: TRBV15
cdr3_aa: CATSRDLVNPGNTIYF
cdr3_nt: TGTGCCACCAGCAGAGATCTGGTTAACCCTGGAAACACCATATATTTT